This entry features one TCR beta chain sequence. A single record per CDR3 protein comes from TCRdb applying MiXCR to the 5' RACE reads. Altogether 100,000 to 150,000 distinct CDR3 sequences are present, 12% to 15% being singletons, with the ten largest covering roughly 45%. This specimen comes from a study of T cells after yellow fever vaccination. The sequence was obtained from a young man who received the YFV17D yellow fever vaccine. The sequences come from CD8+ T cells sorted from PBMCs, collected 5 days after the yellow fever booster vaccination.

In DNA form, the CDR3 reads TGCGCCAGCAGCGGACAGGGGGACGAGCAGTACTTC. Its translation: CASSGQGDEQYF. The chain links TRBV4-1 to TRBJ2-7; 10 bases agree with TRBD1. V lost 5 bases and J lost 5; bases outside the gene matches: 0. The CDR3 spans 12 residues. CDR1 MGHRA and CDR2 YSYEKL come from the germline V gene.